The rows below give T cell receptor beta chains drawn from one sample of a study of T-cell reconstitution after alpha-beta-depleted transplantation in children. MiXCR, applied by TCRdb to the PCR reads, yields one record per CDR3 protein. The profile shows 800,000 to 1,000,000 distinct CDR3 sequences, roughly 29% of them singletons. The sequencing here drew on PBMCs, mostly from graft donor cells, taken 360 days after TCRalphabeta/CD19-depleted stem cell transplant. These receptor sequences come from a boy under three years old who had a stem cell transplant for SCID, so the T cells may come from the graft donor. The CDR3 runs from the conserved cysteine through the conserved F or W. A D gene is named only where the DNA matches it firmly. A row's size may be missing; if present it is once, few, many or a size class.

j_call	v_call	d_call	clone_size	cdr3_aa	cdr3_nt
TRBJ2-5	TRBV20-1	TRBD2	.	CSARRLAVETQYF	TGCAGTGCTAGAAGGCTAGCGGTCGAGACCCAGTACTTC
TRBJ1-1	TRBV6-1	.	.	CASSGGRNTEAFF	TGTGCCAGCAGTGGGGGTCGAAACACTGAAGCTTTCTTT
TRBJ1-2	TRBV2	TRBD1	.	CASSGTGGFYGYTF	TGTGCCAGCTCCGGGACAGGGGGCTTTTATGGCTACACCTTC
TRBJ1-3	TRBV5-6	.	.	CASSLGVALGNTIYF	TGTGCCAGCAGCTTGGGCGTCGCGCTCGGAAACACCATATATTTT
TRBJ2-7	TRBV7-7	TRBD2	.	CAISAGPDYEQYF	TGTGCCATATCAGCGGGGCCCGACTACGAGCAGTACTTC
TRBJ2-5	TRBV27	.	many	CASSTNRGGETQYF	TGTGCCAGCAGTACCAACAGGGGGGGAGAGACCCAGTACTTC
TRBJ2-3	TRBV29-1	.	many	CSVGGGTDTQYF	TGCAGCGTTGGGGGCGGAACAGATACGCAGTATTTT
TRBJ2-3	TRBV5-1	.	.	CASSSTNQGNTQYF	TGCGCCAGCAGTTCTACAAATCAGGGGAATACGCAGTATTTT
TRBJ2-2	TRBV18	TRBD2	few	CASSQRTSNTGELFF	TGTGCCAGCTCACAGCGGACTAGCAACACCGGGGAGCTGTTTTTT
TRBJ2-3	TRBV7-6	TRBD1	.	CASSSQLMGQGVGTQYF	TGTGCCAGCAGCTCCCAATTGATGGGACAGGGGGTTGGCACGCAGTATTTT
TRBJ2-2	TRBV20-1	TRBD1	few	CRGQGGTGELFF	TGCCGGGGACAGGGAGGCACCGGGGAGCTGTTTTTT
TRBJ2-1	TRBV12-3/TRBV12-4	TRBD2	few	CASSSRQGGRIGLAGYNEQFF	TGTGCCAGCAGTTCCCGACAGGGGGGAAGGATAGGACTAGCGGGCTACAATGAGCAGTTCTTC
TRBJ1-1	TRBV12-3/TRBV12-4	.	few	CASKKDSEYTEAFF	TGTGCCAGCAAAAAGGACAGCGAGTACACTGAAGCTTTCTTT
TRBJ2-3	TRBV3-1	TRBD2	.	CASSTRLAVADTQYF	TGTGCCAGCAGCACCAGACTAGCAGTGGCAGATACGCAGTATTTT
TRBJ2-7	TRBV6-1	.	few	CASRITAGTVYEQYF	TGTGCCAGCAGAATTACAGCCGGGACGGTCTACGAGCAGTACTTC
TRBJ2-1	TRBV18	.	.	CASSPTGSTNNEQFF	TGTGCCAGCTCACCCACCGGTTCTACGAACAATGAGCAGTTCTTC
TRBJ2-7	TRBV20-1	.	.	CSATDREVWYEQYF	TGCAGTGCAACCGACAGGGAGGTCTGGTACGAGCAGTACTTC
TRBJ2-5	TRBV20-1	.	.	CSARQRQETQYF	TGCAGTGCTAGACAGCGCCAAGAGACCCAGTACTTC
TRBJ2-1	TRBV9	TRBD2	few	CASSVAGSGGAESEQFF	TGTGCCAGCAGCGTAGCTGGGTCCGGGGGGGCCGAGAGTGAGCAGTTCTTC
TRBJ1-1	TRBV7-8	.	few	CASSFLYTEAFF	TGTGCCAGCAGCTTCTTGTACACTGAAGCTTTCTTT
TRBJ2-7	TRBV5-1	.	many	CASSSQGSEQYF	TGCGCCAGCAGCTCACAGGGTTCCGAGCAGTACTTC
TRBJ2-1	TRBV29-1	.	.	CSAPYGSSPGSEQFF	TGCAGCGCCCCGTACGGATCTAGCCCCGGGAGTGAGCAGTTCTTC
TRBJ2-1	TRBV3-1	.	.	CASTGPRASNEQFF	TGTGCCAGCACCGGTCCGCGCGCCAGCAATGAGCAGTTCTTC